The 18 T cell receptor beta chains listed next were all sequenced from one sample in a study of cytomegalovirus exposure and HLA in healthy donors (dated by TCRdb to the late 2010s). The receptor library was made with the immunoSEQ multiplex PCR assay. For the multiplex PCR, a mixture combining 60 forward primers for TCR Vbeta segments and 13 reverse primers for TCR Jbeta segments was used. TCRdb stores this immuneACCESS table with in-frame sequences only. Part of the clones is absent; in the studies checked, under half of the shortfall reflects unresolved V genes, and no reason is known for the rest. The sample's records list 130,000 or so clones. Of the sample, 2.2% falls within the top ten clones. Sequenced sample: PBMCs. All receptors come from a woman between 18 and 29 years old in good health and CMV-seronegative.

The chain has TRBV9 and TRBJ1-3, with D perhaps TRBD1 (5 bases). The length of the CDR3 is 15 residues. Per the germline V gene, CDR1 is SGDLS and CDR2 is YYNGEE. The V end was cut by 4 bases, the J end by 4 bases, with 15 bases between. The CDR3 DNA reads as TGTGCCAGCAGCTTAGCAGGGTCCCCCGGAAACACCATATATTTT. It encodes CASSLAGSPGNTIYF.

The rearrangement joins TRBV6-1 to TRBJ1-2, with D possibly matching TRBD1 (6 bases). The CDR3 has 13 residues. In germline, CDR1 is MNHNS, CDR2 SASEGT. V was cut by 4 bases and J by 4 bases, with 10 bases left in between. The DNA of the CDR3 is TGTGCCAGCAGTGTAGGACAGTCCTATGGCTACACCTTC. This encodes CASSVGQSYGYTF.

This sequence joins TRBV19 and TRBJ1-1; no reliable D call. This CDR3 region has 15 residues. V gave up 1 base and J gave up 0 bases, with 9 bases separating them. Germline V gene sequence: CDR1 LNHDA, CDR2 SQIVND (reference sequence). CDR3 DNA sequence: TGTGCCAGTAGTATAGGTCCAAACATGAACACTGAAGCTTTCTTT. This translates into CASSIGPNMNTEAFF.

The chain links TRBV30 to TRBJ1-5, with D tentatively TRBD1 (6 bases). The germline V gene encodes CDR1 GTSNPN and CDR2 SVGIG (reference sequence). This CDR3 contains 15 residues. Trimming removed 2 bases at V and 5 bases at J, with 16 bases between. CDR3 sequence reads: CAWSPLRGLHQPQHF. Written as DNA, the CDR3 is TGTGCCTGGAGTCCCCTGAGGGGGTTACATCAGCCCCAGCATTTT.

The chain combines TRBV7-3 with TRBJ2-2; 10 nucleotides line up with TRBD2. The germline V gene encodes CDR1 SGHTA and CDR2 FQGTGA. With 4 bases clipped from V and 7 bases from J, the junction kept 9 bases outside the gene matches. There are 16 residues in the CDR3. The CDR3: CASSSRSGRNHGELFF. The CDR3 bases are TGTGCCAGCAGCTCACGTAGCGGGAGGAACCACGGGGAGCTGTTTTTT.

The chain links TRBV7-9 to TRBJ1-1; D ambiguous. This CDR3 is built from 12 residues. Trimming cost V 3 bases and J 1 base, with 3 bases left between them. From germline, CDR1 is SEHNR and CDR2 FQNEAQ (reference sequence). The chain's CDR3 is CASSFGNTEAFF. CDR3 nucleotide sequence: TGTGCCAGCAGCTTCGGGAACACTGAAGCTTTCTTT.

The chain is built from TRBV6-1 and TRBJ2-5, with 7 bases matching TRBD1. Trimming took 2 bases from V and 4 from J; bases not matched to a gene: 7. The CDR3 length is 15 residues. The V gene's germline CDR1 is MNHNS and CDR2 SASEGT. The chain's CDR3 is CASSERGTGAETQYF. For the CDR3, the DNA is TGTGCCAGCAGTGAACGAGGAACAGGGGCAGAGACCCAGTACTTC.

The gene calls are TRBV19 and TRBJ1-1; D is possibly TRBD1 (6 bases). V gave up 9 bases and J gave up 5 bases, with 16 bases separating them. Germline CDR1 reads LNHDA; CDR2 reads SQIVND (reference sequence). This CDR3 is built from 13 residues. The CDR3 loop is CASEERGITEAFF. In nucleotides, the CDR3 is TGTGCCAGCGAGGAGAGGGGGATTACTGAAGCTTTCTTT.

As concerns this clone: As the CDR3 is not closed by the conserved phenylalanine or tryptophan, this likely results from a read error. The J gene is TRBJ1-2, the V gene TRBV30; unclear D gene. Germline V gives CDR1 GTSNPN, CDR2 SVGIG (reference sequence). The length of the CDR3 is 15 residues. The V gene lost 1 base and the J gene lost 2 bases, with 14 bases spanning the gap. This CDR3 reads CAWSASVIPNYGYTL. As DNA, the CDR3 is TGTGCCTGGAGTGCTTCGGTGATTCCGAACTATGGCTACACCCTC.

The chain couples TRBV7-9 to TRBJ2-2, with TRBD2 identical over 14 bases. V was clipped by 6 bases and J by 7 bases; unmatched bases: 7. This CDR3 has 16 residues. Looked up from germline, CDR1 is SEHNR and CDR2 is FQNEAQ (reference sequence). The CDR3: CASRRGLAGAGGELFF. The DNA for the CDR3 is TGTGCCAGCAGAAGGGGACTAGCGGGGGCAGGCGGGGAGCTGTTTTTT.

The chain employs TRBV30 and TRBJ1-4; tentatively, D is TRBD1 (6 bases). V was cut by 1 base and J by 8 bases, with 11 bases left in between. CDR3 length: 13 residues. CDR1 GTSNPN and CDR2 SVGIG come from the germline V gene (reference sequence). CDR3: CAWSAARGEKLFF. CDR3 bases: TGTGCCTGGAGTGCGGCCAGGGGCGAAAAACTGTTTTTT. The variable domain in full, with the rest retrieved from reference TRBV30 and TRBJ1-4, is SQTIHQWPATLVQPVGSPLSLECTVEGTSNPNLYWYRQAAGRGLQLLFYSVGIGQISSEVPQNLSASRPQDRQFILSSKKLLLSDSGFYLCAWSAARGEKLFFGSGTQLSVL.

The chain recombines TRBV5-4 with TRBJ1-2; 7 bases are a match to TRBD1. Trimming removed 0 bases from V and 8 bases from J; junction bases left unmatched: 4. From germline, CDR1 is SGHNT and CDR2 YYREEE (reference sequence). The CDR3 is 13 residues long. The CDR3 loop reads CASSLATGEGYTF. Written as DNA, the CDR3 is TGTGCCAGCAGCTTGGCAACAGGGGAAGGCTACACCTTC.

The CDR3 DNA is TGTGCCAGCAGTGAAGACAGGGCCTATCAGCCCCAGCATTTT. Amino acid sequence: CASSEDRAYQPQHF. The chain couples TRBV2 to TRBJ1-5; a weak D match, TRBD1 (6 bases). With 1 base removed from V and 5 bases from J, the gap between germline ends came to 9 bases. This CDR3 has 14 amino acids. Germline assignment: CDR1 SNHLY and CDR2 FYNNEI.

DNA for the CDR3: TGTGCCAGCAGCCCAGAGGCGGCAAAAGAGACCCAGTACTTC. Its translation: CASSPEAAKETQYF. This chain uses TRBV7-2 with TRBJ2-5; D unresolved. Trimming shortened V by 5 bases and J by 3 bases, and 13 bases separated the two germline ends. The CDR3 runs to 14 residues. Germline-derived CDR1 and CDR2 are SGHTA and FQGNSA.

The chain carries TRBV25-1 and TRBJ1-1, with 12 bases identical to TRBD1. This CDR3 has 13 residues. J lost 4 bases, V lost 6 bases, and 0 bases had no gene match. Germline CDR1 MGHDK, CDR2 SYGVNS. The CDR3 sequence: CASRGQGATEAFF. DNA for the CDR3: TGTGCCAGCAGGGGACAGGGGGCCACTGAAGCTTTCTTT.

This chain joins TRBV21-1 and TRBJ1-1. TRBV21-1 is a pseudogene locus. The CDR3 consists of 13 residues. The CDR3 DNA reads TGTGCCAGCACCTCGTGGGGGGACACTGAAGCTTTCTTT. Amino acids: CASTSWGDTEAFF.

The chain has TRBV6-6 and TRBJ1-1; TRBD1 aligns across 7 bases. From germline, CDR1 is MNHNY and CDR2 SVGAGI (reference sequence). The CDR3 runs to 14 residues. The V and J ends lost 5 bases and 4 bases, in that order; junction bases with no gene match: 7. The CDR3 DNA is TGTGCCAGCAGTCCCCCAGGGGGTCCCACTGAAGCTTTCTTT. Residues: CASSPPGGPTEAFF.

The genes are TRBV29-1 and TRBJ2-1, with 10 bases matching TRBD2. The CDR3 sequence is 17 residues long. Germline V gene data show CDR1 as SQVTM and CDR2 as ANQGSEA. J was trimmed by 0 bases and V by 2 bases; bases with no gene match: 7. As DNA, the CDR3 is TGCAGCGTTGAAACTAGCGGGACCTTCTACTCCTACAATGAGCAGTTCTTC. Protein: CSVETSGTFYSYNEQFF.